This T cell receptor beta chain was recovered during a study of T-cell memory formation after mild COVID-19. Study results and caveats: Clones contracting across day 15 to 85 had a balanced CD4/CD8 profile; later expanding clones leaned CD4+. Cross-reactive memory seemingly joined, as some responding clones were found in pre-infection memory.

A word on this clonotype: Its antigen remains unknown.

TCRdb called the 5' RACE reads again in MiXCR, with one record for every CDR3 protein. This repertoire shows 350,000 or so distinct CDR3 sequences, 20% to 25% found once; its top ten account for 20% to 25%. CDR1 and CDR2 (germline): SGHRS, YFSETQ. With 3 bases clipped from V and 8 bases from J, the junction kept 2 bases outside the gene matches. The CDR3 sequence is 14 residues long. The chain links TRBV5-1 to TRBJ1-4; 12 bases are a match to TRBD1. The sample consisted of PBMCs or a T cell subset sorted from them (not recorded which). This clonotype originated in a man aged 18 to 30 who had mild COVID-19 (a few samples of this study predate the infection). Cell type and time point are not known. The CDR3 protein is CASSWDRGREKLFF. CDR3 nucleotide sequence: TGCGCCAGCAGCTGGGACAGGGGGCGCGAAAAACTGTTTTTT.